This entry lists 20 T cell receptor beta chains sequenced from one sample in a study of T cells in Graves' hyperthyroidism and ophthalmopathy. Amplified TCR beta CDR3 regions derived from RNA transcripts. HTBI primers drove first-round RT-PCR of the TCR CDR3. TCRdb itself ran the multiplex PCR reads through MiXCR, one entry per CDR3 protein. In the table there are hundreds of thousands of distinct CDR3 sequences, approximately 16% of which are singletons. The sequenced material came from blood. Source of these receptors: a woman aged 18-29 years with Graves' hyperthyroidism.

This clonotype was recorded many times. The chain joins TRBV28 to TRBJ2-1; TRBD2 aligns across 11 bases. The CDR3 consists of 17 residues. Trimming took 2 bases from V and 2 from J; bases not matched to a gene: 5. CDR1 MDHEN and CDR2 SYDVKM come from the germline V gene. The CDR3 is CASSLTSGSVTYNEQFF. The CDR3 DNA reads as TGTGCCAGCAGTTTAACTAGCGGGAGTGTCACCTACAATGAGCAGTTCTTC.

The rearrangement uses TRBV7-3 and TRBJ2-5; a possible D gene is TRBD2 (5 bases). The length of the CDR3 is 13 residues. Trimming shortened V by 1 base and J by 6 bases, and 9 bases separated the two germline ends. The germline gives CDR1 SGHTA, CDR2 FQGTGA. The CDR3 nucleotides read TGTGCCAGCAGCTTAAGCAGCGGAAAGACCCAGTACTTC. This codes for CASSLSSGKTQYF.

Details on this clonotype: Germline and junction disagree at one end, which may indicate a read error. The V and J genes are TRBV29-1 and TRBJ1-2; TRBD1 matches 7 bases. The CDR3 is 11 amino acids. In germline, CDR1 is SQVTM, CDR2 ANQGSEA. The chain's CDR3 is CSVEDRVGYTF. Here the CDR3 DNA reads TGCAGCGTAGAAGACAGGGTTGGCTACACCTTC.

This clonotype showed up many times. This chain connects TRBV9 to TRBJ2-3, with 10 bases fitting TRBD2. The CDR3 runs 18 residues. Germline V gives CDR1 SGDLS, CDR2 YYNGEE. Trimming took 4 bases from V and 2 from J; bases not matched to a gene: 13. CDR3 residues: CASSNPPLAGEPTDTQYF. The CDR3 DNA reads TGTGCCAGCAGCAACCCGCCCCTAGCGGGAGAACCCACAGATACGCAGTATTTT.

Ten or more counts support this clonotype. The rearrangement joins TRBV2 to TRBJ1-5; D uncertain. The CDR3 is 13 residues long. Trimming shortened V by 6 bases and J by 6 bases, and 12 bases separated the two germline ends. The germline CDR1 and CDR2 sequences are SNHLY and FYNNEI. The CDR3 DNA sequence: TGTGCCAGCAGCGCGCCTTCGGGTCAGCCCCAGCATTTT. It yields the protein CASSAPSGQPQHF.

At least ten counts were recorded for this clonotype. This chain uses TRBV7-9 with TRBJ2-3; D might be TRBD1 (6 bases). Trimming pared 1 base from V and 0 bases from J, leaving 20 bases between. Germline V CDR1 and CDR2: SEHNR, FQNEAQ (reference sequence). The CDR3 covers 19 residues. The CDR3 sequence is CASSLGPGQTGGSTDTQYF. The DNA of the CDR3 is TGTGCCAGCAGCTTAGGGCCCGGACAGACAGGAGGTAGCACAGATACGCAGTATTTT.

This clonotype has at least ten counts. The chain carries TRBV10-3 and TRBJ1-1; 8 bases align to TRBD1. Germline loops: CDR1 ENHRY, CDR2 SYGVKD. J was trimmed by 1 base and V by 10 bases; bases with no gene match: 2. The CDR3 loop spans 12 amino acids. CDR3 in amino acids: CATGQGNTEAFF. CDR3 DNA sequence: TGTGCCACCGGACAGGGGAACACTGAAGCTTTCTTT.

This chain uses TRBV11-2 with TRBJ1-4; 8 bases are a match to TRBD1. Germline CDR1 is SGHAT and CDR2 is FQNNGV. CDR3 size: 19 residues. Trimming at V came to 5 bases and at J to 6 bases, leaving 20 bases not matched to a gene. In DNA, the CDR3 is TGTGCCAGCAGCCAAAATGCAGGGGGCTCCCTCCCAACCCATGAAAAACTGTTTTTT. This gives the protein CASSQNAGGSLPTHEKLFF.

The table lists this clonotype with a few counts. Here the CDR3 DNA reads TGTGCCAGCGCCGGGGCGGGTGGAAACACCATATATTTT. Translated, it gives CASAGAGGNTIYF. The genes are TRBV27 and TRBJ1-3; tentatively, D is TRBD1 (5 bases). The CDR3 is made up of 13 amino acids. Germline loops: CDR1 MNHEY, CDR2 SMNVEV (reference sequence). V was clipped by 8 bases and J by 3 bases, with 11 bases between them.

In its sample, this clonotype was seen a few times. The chain combines TRBV12-3 or TRBV12-4 with TRBJ2-5; 11 bases agree with TRBD2. The CDR3 covers 13 residues. After removal of 4 bases from V and 10 bases from J, the junction contained 5 bases not matched to a gene. DNA of the CDR3: TGTGCCAGCAGTTCTAGCGGGAGGCCTCACCAGTACTTC. Translation: CASSSSGRPHQYF.

This clonotype came up a few times. The chain recombines TRBV20-1 with TRBJ2-1; 11 bases match TRBD2. The CDR3 extends over 14 amino acids. CDR1 and CDR2 from the germline V gene are DFQATT and SNEGSKA (reference sequence). J gave up 7 bases and V 5 bases, and 7 bases lay outside the gene matches. CDR3 loop: CSALSGGAVNEQFF. In DNA form, the CDR3 reads TGCAGTGCTCTTAGCGGGGGGGCCGTGAATGAGCAGTTCTTC.

The V call is TRBV28, the J call TRBJ2-5; TRBD2 aligns across 16 bases. CDR1 is MDHEN and CDR2 is SYDVKM in the germline V gene. Unmatched junction bases numbered 6, after V lost 4 bases and J lost 1 base. This CDR3 has 18 residues. The CDR3 is CASSSGTSGRDLQETQYF. CDR3 nucleotide sequence: TGTGCCAGCAGTTCCGGGACTAGCGGGAGGGACCTCCAAGAGACCCAGTACTTC.

In its sample, this clonotype was seen many times. The chain has TRBV20-1 and TRBJ2-7; TRBD1 agrees at 11 bases. Losses at the gene ends were 5 bases for V and 3 bases for J; bases not matched to a gene: 12. This CDR3 comprises 16 residues. Germline V CDR1 and CDR2: DFQATT, SNEGSKA (reference sequence). CDR3 in DNA: TGCAGTGCTTGCCCCCTAGGAGGGACAGGGGGCTACGAGCAGTACTTC. Protein product: CSACPLGGTGGYEQYF.

This clonotype was counted many times. The chain recombines TRBV2 with TRBJ1-5; D not certain. The V and J ends lost 6 bases and 0 bases respectively, with 6 bases between them. The CDR3 runs 13 residues. Germline values: CDR1 SNHLY, CDR2 FYNNEI. The CDR3 DNA reads TGTGCCAGCAGGGACGATAGCAATCAGCCCCAGCATTTT. It yields the protein CASRDDSNQPQHF.

With respect to this clonotype: A much larger clone sits a single nucleotide away, making a read error possible. J is TRBJ2-3 and V is TRBV20-1, with a tentative D call TRBD2 (6 bases). The CDR3 has 14 residues. Germline-derived CDR1 and CDR2 are DFQATT and SNEGSKA (reference sequence). The V gene lost 6 bases and the J gene lost 2 bases, with 15 bases spanning the gap. The CDR3 reads CSATLANPTDTQYF. The CDR3 coding sequence is TGCAGTGCCACCCTAGCGAACCCCACAGATACGCAGTATTTT.

Many counts were recorded for this clonotype. The chain carries TRBV7-2 and TRBJ2-5; maybe TRBD2 (7 bases). CDR3 size: 16 residues. Germline CDR1 reads SGHTA; CDR2 reads FQGNSA. Trimming pared 1 base from V and 5 bases from J, leaving 17 bases between. The CDR3 coding sequence is TGTGCCAGCAGCTTAGTCGATTGGGAGGGGGGGGAGACCCAGTACTTC. Translation: CASSLVDWEGGETQYF.

The chain has TRBV12-3 or TRBV12-4 and TRBJ1-1; D remains ambiguous. This CDR3 spans 15 amino acids. V was shortened by 0 bases and J by 4 bases, with 12 bases between the two germline ends. The CDR3 reads CASSLARWARTEAFF. CDR3 DNA: TGTGCCAGCAGTTTAGCGCGGTGGGCACGCACTGAAGCTTTCTTT.

This clonotype was detected many times. This chain links TRBV24-1 with TRBJ2-3; 10 bases line up with TRBD1. From germline, CDR1 is KGHDR and CDR2 SFDVKD. The CDR3 spans 16 residues. Germline trimming cut 0 bases from V and 4 bases from J; bases unmatched to any gene: 3. DNA of the CDR3: TGTGCCACCAGTGATTTGCAAGGGACAGGGGCAGATACGCAGTATTTT. The encoded protein is CATSDLQGTGADTQYF.

This clonotype was recorded a few times. V is TRBV27 and J is TRBJ2-5; D might be TRBD1 (5 bases). Deletions cut 2 bases from V and 4 bases from J, with 11 bases between. Per the germline V gene, CDR1 is MNHEY and CDR2 is SMNVEV (reference sequence). The CDR3 spans 14 residues. The CDR3 coding sequence is TGTGCCAGCAGTTTAAACGGACACCGAGAGACCCAGTACTTC. The encoded protein is CASSLNGHRETQYF.

This chain joins TRBV20-1 and TRBJ1-5; D unresolved. V lost 0 bases, J lost 2 bases, and 17 bases lay in between. Germline V lookup: CDR1 DFQATT, CDR2 SNEGSKA (reference sequence). The CDR3 length is 17 residues. The CDR3 reads CSARDPRESSRNQPQHF. The CDR3 bases are TGCAGTGCTAGAGATCCTCGGGAGTCGTCACGCAATCAGCCCCAGCATTTT.